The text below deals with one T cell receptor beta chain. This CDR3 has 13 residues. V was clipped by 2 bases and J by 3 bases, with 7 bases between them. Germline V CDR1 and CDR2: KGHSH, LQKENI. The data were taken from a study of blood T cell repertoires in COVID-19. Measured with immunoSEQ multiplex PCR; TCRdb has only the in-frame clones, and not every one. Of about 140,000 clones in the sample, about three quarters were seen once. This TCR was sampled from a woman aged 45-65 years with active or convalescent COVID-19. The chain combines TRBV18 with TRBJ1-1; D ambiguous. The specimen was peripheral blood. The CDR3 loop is CASSPSLDTEAFF. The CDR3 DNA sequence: TGTGCCAGCTCACCAAGCCTGGACACTGAAGCTTTCTTT.